One and the same sample provided the 24 T cell receptor beta chains below, sequenced in a study of response to subunit inactivated influenza vaccine. TCRdb processed the RT-PCR reads anew with MiXCR; each CDR3 protein has one entry. The sample lists around 200,000 distinct CDR3 sequences, nearly 9.5% occurring once. Source: non-naive T cells sorted from PBMCs, taken on the day of vaccination. All receptors come from a man in his fifties who received an inactivated influenza vaccine.

The gene calls are TRBV24-1 and TRBJ2-3; D gene unclear. V gave up 6 bases and J gave up 4 bases, with 10 bases separating them. Per the germline V gene, CDR1 is KGHDR and CDR2 is SFDVKD. The CDR3 length is 13 residues. CDR3: CATSRQSSDTQYF. The CDR3 region has the DNA TGTGCCACCAGTCGTCAGTCTTCAGATACGCAGTATTTT.

Details on this clonotype: One junction end disagrees with the germline gene, perhaps due to a read error. The chain employs TRBV7-9 and TRBJ2-5; maybe TRBD1 (6 bases). CDR3 length: 15 amino acids. Germline V gives CDR1 SEHNR, CDR2 FQNEAQ (reference sequence). The CDR3 DNA follows: TGTGCCAGCAGCTTAAGTCTCAGGGGTCAAGAGACCGAGTACTTC. Amino acid sequence: CASSLSLRGQETEYF.

This clonotype was observed at least ten times. The chain joins TRBV27 to TRBJ2-5; TRBD1 matches 8 bases. V lost 6 bases and J lost 2; bases outside the gene matches: 20. Germline lookup yields CDR1 MNHEY and CDR2 SMNVEV (reference sequence). The CDR3 length is 19 residues. The CDR3 region is CASSPRPGQGSHRQETQYF. The CDR3 coding sequence is TGTGCCAGCAGCCCACGTCCCGGACAGGGTAGTCATCGGCAAGAGACCCAGTACTTC.

This clonotype showed up many times. The rearrangement links TRBV12-3 or TRBV12-4 to TRBJ2-5; TRBD1 is a possible D gene (5 bases). The CDR3 has 15 amino acids. Deletions cut 1 base from V and 4 bases from J, with 13 bases between. Written as DNA, the CDR3 is TGTGCCAGCAGTTTAGGCAGGGTGGTTGGAGAGACCCAGTACTTC. This encodes CASSLGRVVGETQYF.

The table lists this clonotype with many counts. The chain links TRBV7-8 to TRBJ2-2; D perhaps matches TRBD2 (6 bases). V lost 2 bases to trimming and J lost 6 bases, with 10 bases between them. This CDR3 has 14 residues. Germline V gene lookup returns CDR1 SGHVS and CDR2 FQNEAQ. CDR3 sequence reads: CASSLKWEAGELFF. The CDR3 DNA reads TGTGCCAGCAGCTTAAAGTGGGAGGCCGGGGAGCTGTTTTTT.

This clonotype was recorded at least ten times. The chain joins TRBV5-6 to TRBJ1-4; 9 bases agree with TRBD1. There are 16 residues in the CDR3. V was pared by 4 bases and J by 0 bases, with 4 bases of the junction left unmatched. In germline, CDR1 is SGHDT, CDR2 YYEEEE. CDR3 in DNA: TGTGCCAGCAGCCGGGGACAGGGCGCAACTAATGAAAAACTGTTTTTT. Amino acid sequence: CASSRGQGATNEKLFF.

V and J are TRBV2 and TRBJ2-3; tentative D call: TRBD1 (6 bases). V lost 6 bases and J lost 0, with 13 bases in between. CDR3 length: 15 residues. Germline lookup yields CDR1 SNHLY and CDR2 FYNNEI. CDR3 bases: TGTGCCAGCAGGGTCGGGACACCTAGCACAGATACGCAGTATTTT. Residues: CASRVGTPSTDTQYF.

Only a few counts were recorded for this clonotype. The chain carries TRBV12-3 or TRBV12-4 and TRBJ2-1; TRBD2 matches at 11 bases. The CDR3 extends over 17 amino acids. The ends lost 6 bases at V and 4 bases at J; junction bases unmatched: 11. CDR3 DNA sequence: TGTGCCAGCAGCTCACCGTTCCTAGCGGGGGGTTACAATGAGCAGTTCTTC. Translated: CASSSPFLAGGYNEQFF.

This clonotype was counted between two and nine times. The chain uses TRBV2 and TRBJ2-3; 11 bases are a match to TRBD2. This CDR3 region has 17 residues. The junction had 10 bases not matched to a gene; V was cut back by 3 bases and J by 5 bases. Per the germline V gene, CDR1 is SNHLY and CDR2 is FYNNEI. The CDR3 DNA sequence: TGTGCCAGCAGTGACTTATGGTTGACTAGCGGGATAGATACGCAGTATTTT. This encodes CASSDLWLTSGIDTQYF.

This clonotype was observed a few times. The chain recombines TRBV9 with TRBJ2-3; tentative D call: TRBD2 (5 bases). Germline CDR1 and CDR2: SGDLS and YYNGEE. This CDR3 has 15 amino acids. V dropped 4 bases and J dropped 6 bases, with 18 bases sitting between them. The CDR3 region is CASSPTVSALDTQYF. The CDR3 region has the DNA TGTGCCAGCAGCCCGACTGTTAGCGCTTTGGATACGCAGTATTTT.

The chain couples TRBV20-1 to TRBJ1-6; 7 bases align to TRBD1. Germline CDR1 and CDR2: DFQATT and SNEGSKA (reference sequence). With V trimmed by 0 bases and J by 11 bases, 4 bases remained unmatched. CDR3 length: 13 amino acids. This CDR3 is CSARETGEPPLHF. CDR3 bases: TGCAGTGCTAGAGAAACAGGGGAACCACCCCTCCACTTT.

This clonotype was counted a few times. This sequence joins TRBV12-3 or TRBV12-4 and TRBJ1-1; D is possibly TRBD1 (5 bases). This CDR3 comprises 13 residues. Trimming took off 3 bases at V and 3 bases at J, with 8 bases between the two ends. The CDR3 sequence: CASSFGGHTEAFF. The CDR3 coding sequence is TGTGCCAGCAGTTTCGGGGGTCACACTGAAGCTTTCTTT.

This chain links TRBV7-2 with TRBJ2-7; D remains ambiguous. Trimming took off 4 bases at V and 3 bases at J, with 10 bases between the two ends. The CDR3 loop spans 13 amino acids. CDR1 SGHTA and CDR2 FQGNSA come from the germline V gene. CDR3 loop: CASSSDGIYEQYF. CDR3 coding DNA: TGTGCCAGCAGCTCGGACGGCATCTACGAGCAGTACTTC.

This clonotype was observed at least ten times. In DNA form, the CDR3 reads TGTGCCAGCAGCTTGCGGGGGGGCGGGACAGATACGCAGTATTTT. It yields the protein CASSLRGGGTDTQYF. The chain couples TRBV7-2 to TRBJ2-3, with TRBD2 identical over 9 bases. This CDR3 contains 15 residues. V trimming: 3 bases; J trimming: 3 bases; junction bases outside the gene matches: 4. Germline V CDR1 and CDR2: SGHTA, FQGNSA.

This clonotype came up many times. This chain uses TRBV29-1 with TRBJ2-3; no firm D call. There are 13 residues in the CDR3. V was clipped by 0 bases and J by 6 bases, with 10 bases between them. CDR1 and CDR2 from the germline V gene are SQVTM and ANQGSEA. The CDR3 DNA follows: TGCAGCGTTGAAGATCCCCCCGAGGATACGCAGTATTTT. Amino acid sequence: CSVEDPPEDTQYF.

This sequence joins TRBV29-1 and TRBJ1-1; D remains unclear. Trimming stripped 5 bases from V and 7 bases from J, with 11 bases between. This CDR3 comprises 11 residues. Germline assignment: CDR1 SQVTM and CDR2 ANQGSEA. In DNA form, the CDR3 reads TGCAGCGTTCCCCGGACCTTTGAAGCTTTCTTT. Encoded protein: CSVPRTFEAFF.

This sequence joins TRBV7-2 and TRBJ2-5; D unresolved. Trimming took 1 base from V and 2 from J, leaving 8 bases between them. From germline, CDR1 is SGHTA and CDR2 FQGNSA. This CDR3 spans 14 amino acids. CDR3 region: CASSLEGPQETQYF. For the CDR3, the DNA is TGTGCCAGCAGCTTAGAAGGGCCGCAAGAGACCCAGTACTTC.

This clonotype was observed many times. The chain has TRBV3-1 and TRBJ1-5; D call uncertain. Per germline, CDR1 LGHDT and CDR2 YNNKEL (reference sequence). The V end lost 1 base, the J end lost 6 bases, and 7 bases lay between the germline ends. CDR3 length: 13 residues. CDR3 protein: CASSQGAIQPQHF. CDR3 in DNA: TGTGCCAGCAGCCAAGGGGCCATTCAGCCCCAGCATTTT.

This clonotype occurred many times. This chain joins TRBV2 and TRBJ2-3; D remains ambiguous. The germline V gene encodes CDR1 SNHLY and CDR2 FYNNEI. V lost 4 bases to trimming and J lost 2 bases, with 7 bases between them. The length of the CDR3 is 13 residues. In DNA form, the CDR3 reads TGTGCCAGCAGTGCCCATCCCACAGATACGCAGTATTTT. Its protein product is CASSAHPTDTQYF.

This clonotype was seen a handful of times. V usage is TRBV5-6 and J usage is TRBJ2-1, with D possibly matching TRBD2 (6 bases). Looked up from germline, CDR1 is SGHDT and CDR2 is YYEEEE. The CDR3 totals 12 residues. V lost 3 bases and J lost 9, with 10 bases in between. In DNA, the CDR3 is TGTGCCAGCAGCTGGGGTAGCGGTGAGCAGTTCTTC. The encoded protein is CASSWGSGEQFF.

The chain is built from TRBV10-3 and TRBJ2-7; the D gene is possibly TRBD1 (6 bases). V dropped 4 bases and J dropped 0 bases, with 13 bases sitting between them. The CDR3 has 15 residues. CDR1 and CDR2 from the germline V gene are ENHRY and SYGVKD. CDR3 loop: CAISVGTPSSYEQYF. CDR3 nucleotide sequence: TGTGCCATCAGTGTTGGGACACCAAGCTCCTACGAGCAGTACTTC.

Turning to this clonotype: Possible read error: a much larger clone is one base away. This sequence joins TRBV11-1 and TRBJ2-6, with a possible D match to TRBD1 (5 bases). CDR1 is SGHAT and CDR2 is FQDESV in the germline V gene (reference sequence). The CDR3 loop spans 18 amino acids. The CDR3 region is CASSYIRASSSRANVLTF. The CDR3 DNA reads as TGTGCCAGCAGCTATATCAGGGCGAGTAGCTCTAGGGCCAACGTCCTGACTTTC.

In its sample, this clonotype was seen many times. The chain employs TRBV10-3 and TRBJ1-3; D is uncertain. The CDR3 is made up of 14 amino acids. Germline V gene sequence: CDR1 ENHRY, CDR2 SYGVKD. V gave up 7 bases and J gave up 0 bases, with 10 bases separating them. The CDR3, as DNA: TGTGCCATCACTGGCAGCCACTCTGGAAACACCATATATTTT. It encodes CAITGSHSGNTIYF.

This clonotype was detected only a few times. The rearrangement links TRBV28 to TRBJ2-2; 8 bases are a match to TRBD1. Losses at the gene ends were 4 bases for V and 0 bases for J; bases not matched to a gene: 13. The germline gives CDR1 MDHEN, CDR2 SYDVKM. This CDR3 contains 19 residues. The CDR3: CASSSQKPGGTANTGELFF. The CDR3 DNA sequence: TGTGCCAGCAGTTCCCAAAAACCAGGGGGCACCGCGAACACCGGGGAGCTGTTTTTT.